What follows are 29 T cell receptor beta chains derived from one specimen sequenced in a study of T cell repertoires in aging, cancer and after chemotherapy. The template was genomic DNA from peripheral blood, not RNA. Multiplex touch-down PCR with TRB-A/B primers amplified rearranged V-D-J TRB sequences. One entry per CDR3 protein results from TCRdb running MiXCR on the multiplex PCR reads. The table lists around 7,900 distinct CDR3 sequences, 40% to 45% of them singletons. The sequenced sample consisted of blood. The receptors shown here come from a human donor in good health.

The rearrangement uses TRBV12-3 or TRBV12-4 and TRBJ1-2; D may be TRBD1 (6 bases). The CDR3 length is 17 residues. Deletions cut 5 bases from V and 0 bases from J, with 19 bases between. CDR3 coding DNA: TGTGCCAGCAGTCACTCAAAACGGGACACAGCTAACTATGGCTACACCTTC. Amino acid sequence: CASSHSKRDTANYGYTF.

This clonotype appeared a few times. The chain carries TRBV7-6 and TRBJ2-1; possibly TRBD1 for D (5 bases). This CDR3 is built from 17 residues. Looked up from germline, CDR1 is SGHVS and CDR2 is FNYEAQ. Trimming pared 1 base from V and 7 bases from J, leaving 20 bases between. The CDR3 here is CASSLDPLQGKGNEQFF. The CDR3 DNA follows: TGTGCCAGCAGCTTAGACCCCCTTCAGGGAAAGGGTAATGAGCAGTTCTTC. Looking up the rest from reference TRBV7-6 and TRBJ2-1 gives the full variable domain: GAGVSQSPRYKVTKRGQDVALRCDPISGHVSLYWYRQALGQGPEFLTYFNYEAQQDKSGLPNDRFSAERPEGSISTLTIQRTEQRDSAMYRCASSLDPLQGKGNEQFFGPGTRLTVL.

This clonotype was seen only a few times. The chain has TRBV6-6 and TRBJ1-4; no definite D call. Trimming left V 6 bases short and J 0 bases short, with 11 bases between. The CDR3 consists of 15 residues. CDR1 is MNHNY and CDR2 is SVGAGI in the germline V gene (reference sequence). In DNA form, the CDR3 reads TGTGCCAGCAGACCCTTCGGCGCAACTAATGAAAAACTGTTTTTT. This sequence encodes CASRPFGATNEKLFF.

The chain carries TRBV5-1 and TRBJ2-5, with a tentative D call TRBD1 (7 bases). The CDR3 totals 16 residues. V was trimmed by 4 bases and J by 3 bases, leaving 19 bases between them. CDR1 and CDR2 from the germline V gene are SGHRS and YFSETQ. Written as DNA, the CDR3 is TGCGCCAGCAGCCAGGGGGGATTTACAAGGGAAGAGACCCAGTACTTC. Amino acid sequence: CASSQGGFTREETQYF.

The rearrangement links TRBV20-1 to TRBJ2-5; D ambiguous. V was shortened by 6 bases and J by 5 bases, with 10 bases between the two germline ends. Germline V CDR1 and CDR2: DFQATT, SNEGSKA (reference sequence). The CDR3 has 11 residues. The DNA of the CDR3 is TGCAGTGCAAGTGTGGGGGAGACCCAGTACTTC. This sequence encodes CSASVGETQYF.

This clonotype has only a few counts. The V gene is TRBV20-1, the J gene TRBJ2-2, with 12 positions matching TRBD2. J was trimmed by 5 bases and V by 7 bases; bases with no gene match: 11. Per germline, CDR1 DFQATT and CDR2 SNEGSKA (reference sequence). The CDR3 is made up of 16 amino acids. The CDR3, as DNA: TGCAGTGTCCAGACTAGCGGGGGTCTAGGAACCGGGGAGCTGTTTTTT. Translating it yields CSVQTSGGLGTGELFF.

This chain links TRBV20-1 with TRBJ2-3; TRBD1 matches at 8 bases. Germline CDR1 reads DFQATT; CDR2 reads SNEGSKA (reference sequence). The CDR3 has 15 residues. The V and J ends lost 3 bases and 5 bases, in that order; junction bases with no gene match: 10. CDR3 sequence: CSARSDRASGDTQYF. Here the CDR3 DNA reads TGCAGTGCTAGGTCGGACAGGGCATCGGGAGATACGCAGTATTTT.

This clonotype was seen more than once but under ten times. This chain connects TRBV6-2 or TRBV6-3 to TRBJ1-1, with 7 bases that match TRBD1. The CDR3 has 15 residues. Germline assignment: CDR1 MNHEY and CDR2 SVGEGT. With 2 bases clipped from V and 8 bases from J, the junction kept 11 bases outside the gene matches. The CDR3 reads CASSYPILVGGEAFF. For the CDR3, the DNA is TGTGCCAGCAGTTACCCTATTTTGGTAGGGGGCGAAGCTTTCTTT.

This clonotype was detected a few times. In DNA, the CDR3 is TGTGCCATCAGTGCCCCGGGACAGGGGGTTGAGACCCAGTACTTC. Amino acids: CAISAPGQGVETQYF. V gene TRBV10-3 combines with J gene TRBJ2-5; 11 bases line up with TRBD1. The V gene's germline CDR1 is ENHRY and CDR2 SYGVKD. The length of the CDR3 is 15 residues. V gave up 4 bases and J gave up 5 bases; unmatched junction bases: 6.

This clonotype appeared a few times. The chain recombines TRBV6-2 or TRBV6-3 with TRBJ2-7, with TRBD1 identical over 7 bases. The V gene's germline CDR1 is MNHEY and CDR2 SVGEGT. The ends lost 5 bases at V and 7 bases at J; junction bases unmatched: 11. This CDR3 region has 14 residues. CDR3 sequence: CASSHRDSFWEQYF. The CDR3 nucleotides are TGTGCCAGCAGTCACCGGGACAGTTTTTGGGAGCAGTACTTC.

The CDR3 protein is CASSYSNSGTTEAFF. In DNA form, the CDR3 reads TGTGCCAGCAGTTACTCGAACAGCGGAACCACTGAAGCTTTCTTT. V is TRBV6-5 and J is TRBJ1-1; D is unclear. The germline gives CDR1 MNHEY, CDR2 SVGAGI. The CDR3 is 15 residues long. V lost 0 bases and J 4 bases, leaving 12 bases between the germline ends.

The chain links TRBV5-8 to TRBJ1-2, with no clear D. This CDR3 has 14 amino acids. With 2 bases removed from V and 5 bases from J, the gap between germline ends came to 13 bases. Germline assignment: CDR1 SGHTS and CDR2 YDEGEE. CDR3 DNA sequence: TGTGCCAGCAGCTTTTTGGTAAAGGGTTATGGCTACACCTTC. Translation gives CASSFLVKGYGYTF.

This clonotype showed up just a few times. V usage is TRBV12-3 or TRBV12-4 and J usage is TRBJ2-3; 12 bases match TRBD2. The CDR3 loop spans 20 amino acids. V shed 4 bases and J 4 bases; nucleotides not matched to a gene: 18. The CDR3 loop is CASSYQRRSSGGEHPDTQYF. CDR3 coding DNA: TGTGCCAGCAGTTACCAAAGGAGGTCTAGCGGGGGGGAACACCCAGATACGCAGTATTTT.

The chain employs TRBV19 and TRBJ1-2; 7 nucleotides align to TRBD1. The V gene's germline CDR1 is LNHDA and CDR2 SQIVND (reference sequence). With V trimmed by 4 bases and J by 0 bases, 5 bases remained unmatched. The CDR3 sequence is 15 residues long. This CDR3 reads CASSNDRVANYGYTF. Here the CDR3 DNA reads TGTGCCAGTAGTAACGACAGGGTAGCTAACTATGGCTACACCTTC.

The chain combines TRBV20-1 with TRBJ2-1; the match to TRBD2 covers 9 bases. CDR3 size: 14 residues. Germline-derived CDR1 and CDR2 are DFQATT and SNEGSKA (reference sequence). Losses at the gene ends were 3 bases for V and 7 bases for J; bases not matched to a gene: 7. The CDR3 is CSASGGGAGNEQFF. CDR3 nucleotides: TGCAGTGCTAGCGGCGGGGGGGCTGGGAATGAGCAGTTCTTC.

The V gene is TRBV27, the J gene TRBJ2-7; D could derive from TRBD1 or TRBD2 (5 bases each). The V gene's germline CDR1 is MNHEY and CDR2 SMNVEV (reference sequence). With 5 bases removed from V and 5 bases from J, the gap between germline ends came to 19 bases. The CDR3 has 15 residues. The CDR3 nucleotides read TGTGCCAGCAGTCTCTCCGGGACGGCCCTACACGAGCAGTACTTC. The encoded protein is CASSLSGTALHEQYF.

This clonotype turned up a few times. The chain has TRBV6-1 and TRBJ2-2; a possible D gene is TRBD1 (6 bases). From germline, CDR1 is MNHNS and CDR2 SASEGT. Trimming pared 5 bases from V and 0 bases from J, leaving 16 bases between. This CDR3 is 17 amino acids long. The chain's CDR3 is CASSYWWTEANTGELFF. For the CDR3, the DNA is TGTGCCAGCAGTTACTGGTGGACAGAAGCGAACACCGGGGAGCTGTTTTTT.

With regard to this clonotype: One end of the junction is discordant with germline, which a read error may explain. This chain uses TRBV7-2 with TRBJ2-1; D might be TRBD1 (6 bases). The CDR3 is 15 amino acids. Germline V gene sequence: CDR1 SGHTA, CDR2 FQGNSA. CDR3 loop: CASSLGTALDNEQLF. The CDR3 DNA sequence: TGTGCCAGCAGCTTAGGGACAGCCCTTGACAATGAGCAGCTCTTC.

This clonotype turned up a few times. The chain links TRBV7-2 to TRBJ1-2; a weak D match, TRBD1 (6 bases). The V end lost 2 bases, the J end lost 0 bases, and 13 bases lay between the germline ends. CDR3 length: 16 amino acids. From germline, CDR1 is SGHTA and CDR2 FQGNSA. CDR3 residues: CASSLSPSGANYGYTF. In nucleotides, the CDR3 is TGTGCCAGCAGCTTAAGTCCGTCAGGGGCTAACTATGGCTACACCTTC.

Remarks on this clonotype: A read error may account for a junction end that differs from germline. The chain uses TRBV6-2 or TRBV6-3 and TRBJ2-2; 8 nucleotides agree with TRBD2. CDR1 and CDR2 (germline): MNHEY, SVGEGT. There are 15 residues in the CDR3. Written as DNA, the CDR3 is TGTGCCAGCAGCCCCGGGACTAGGGACACCGTGGAGCTGTTTTTT. Translation: CASSPGTRDTVELFF.

This clonotype has more than one count but fewer than ten. The chain joins TRBV20-1 to TRBJ2-7; D is perhaps TRBD2 (7 bases). CDR1 and CDR2 (germline): DFQATT, SNEGSKA (reference sequence). Deletions cut 6 bases from V and 0 bases from J, with 21 bases between. The CDR3 runs 16 residues. In nucleotides, the CDR3 is TGCAGTGCCAACCCGGGGGGCCGGGACTTCTCCTACGAGCAGTACTTC. It is translated as CSANPGGRDFSYEQYF.

The V call is TRBV6-1, the J call TRBJ2-3; TRBD1 matches at 9 bases. The CDR3 spans 17 residues. CDR1 MNHNS and CDR2 SASEGT come from the germline V gene. With 0 bases clipped from V and 1 base from J, the junction kept 5 bases outside the gene matches. CDR3 coding DNA: TGTGCCAGCAGTGAAGCGCTTTGGACAGGGGGCACAGATACGCAGTATTTT. As protein: CASSEALWTGGTDTQYF.

This clonotype was detected only a few times. The genes are TRBV7-2 and TRBJ1-2, with D possibly being TRBD1 (6 bases). The CDR3 is 14 residues long. Trimming removed 5 bases from V and 2 bases from J, with 12 bases in between. Germline V gene lookup returns CDR1 SGHTA and CDR2 FQGNSA. The CDR3, as DNA: TGTGCCAGCAGCCTCTCCGGACAGAACTATGGCTACACCTTC. Encoded protein: CASSLSGQNYGYTF.

This chain links TRBV7-9 with TRBJ2-5; 7 bases line up with TRBD1. Per the germline V gene, CDR1 is SEHNR and CDR2 is FQNEAQ (reference sequence). V shed 5 bases and J 1 base; nucleotides not matched to a gene: 4. The CDR3 sequence is 14 residues long. The CDR3 region is CASSPGQIQETQYF. The CDR3 region has the DNA TGTGCCAGCAGCCCGGGACAGATCCAAGAGACCCAGTACTTC.

The chain joins TRBV30 to TRBJ2-3, with D perhaps being TRBD1 or TRBD2 (5 bases each). CDR1 and CDR2 from the germline V gene are GTSNPN and SVGIG (reference sequence). V dropped 5 bases and J dropped 4 bases, with 19 bases sitting between them. This CDR3 spans 15 amino acids. The CDR3 spells CAWSNGVGDADTQYF. For the CDR3, the DNA is TGTGCCTGGTCCAACGGTGTGGGGGACGCAGATACGCAGTATTTT.

The chain links TRBV7-2 to TRBJ2-3; the D is unclear. The CDR3 totals 15 residues. Germline V lookup: CDR1 SGHTA, CDR2 FQGNSA. Trimming removed 5 bases at V and 2 bases at J, with 14 bases between. The CDR3 coding sequence is TGTGCCAGCAGCACCCGAGCTAGTTCCACAGATACGCAGTATTTT. Its protein product is CASSTRASSTDTQYF.

The rearrangement uses TRBV11-2 and TRBJ2-4; 7 bases map to TRBD1. Germline trimming cut 5 bases from V and 7 bases from J; bases unmatched to any gene: 14. CDR1 and CDR2 (germline): SGHAT, FQNNGV. This CDR3 contains 16 residues. CDR3 residues: CASSATRDSMTNIQYF. The CDR3 nucleotides read TGTGCCAGCAGCGCAACCCGGGACAGCATGACGAACATTCAGTACTTC.

In its sample, this clonotype was seen a few times. V is TRBV12-3 or TRBV12-4 and J is TRBJ2-7; D unresolved. The CDR3 has 16 residues. With 2 bases removed from V and 2 bases from J, the gap between germline ends came to 16 bases. Here the CDR3 reads CASSLRRWAVPYEQYF. In DNA, the CDR3 is TGTGCCAGCAGTTTAAGACGGTGGGCAGTACCCTACGAGCAGTACTTC.

The gene calls are TRBV6-1 and TRBJ1-5; D is unclear. Germline V lookup: CDR1 MNHNS, CDR2 SASEGT. The ends were cut back, 8 bases at V and 13 bases at J, with 15 bases in the middle. This CDR3 contains 11 residues. CDR3 region: CASDGQLRQHF. In DNA form, the CDR3 reads TGTGCCAGCGACGGGCAACTTCGTCAGCATTTT.